This T cell receptor (beta chain) was profiled in a study of molecular identifiers for immune sequencing clone quantification. MiXCR was run by TCRdb on the PCR reads, yielding one entry per CDR3 protein. The table lists 8,000 to 11,000 distinct CDR3 sequences, approximately 20% of them singletons. Naive CD8 T cells underwent sorting with the CD8+CD4-CCR7+CD45RA+ definition. General study points: Spike-in Jurkat TCR RNA from a single cell reportedly registered among 950,000 or so naive cells. Clones with over 20 RNA copies captured over 98% of effector molecules but under 1% of naive ones.

This clonotype is judged medium-sized (0.01 to 0.1%). Its specificity is unknown. The specimen sequenced was naive CD8+ T cells from blood, with Jurkat cell RNA spiked in. Documented subset: FACS-sorted CD8+CD4-CCR7+CD45RA+ naive T cells. This TCR derives from a human donor in good health. Some libraries in this study had Jurkat cell RNA spiked in.

In nucleotides, the CDR3 is TGTGCCAGCAGCTTATCACTAGCGGGAGGCGAGCAGTACTTC. Translating gives CASSLSLAGGEQYF. The genes are TRBV13 and TRBJ2-7; 12 bases map to TRBD2. Germline-derived CDR1 and CDR2 are PRHDT and FYEKMQ (reference sequence). This CDR3 has 14 amino acids. After removal of 2 bases from V and 6 bases from J, the junction contained 2 bases not matched to a gene.